This T cell receptor beta chain is from a study of chemoradiotherapy in HPV16-positive cancers. Remarks on this clone: The antigen remains undetermined.

The assay was immunoSEQ multiplex PCR, and TCRdb's table has in-frame clones only and misses some. Of approximately 52,000 clones listed, 90% were seen once; the top ten hold about 3.5%. Repeated repertoire sampling spanned the course of chemoradiotherapy. Study-level points and caveats: For HPV16-positive patients, expanding HPV-responsive T cells associated with longer recurrence-free survival.

CDR1 and CDR2 (germline): SNHLY, FYNNEI. The germline V and J ends were trimmed by 3 bases and 2 bases, with 4 bases remaining between them. CDR3 size: 12 residues. This receptor was identified in a human donor with HPV-associated anogenital cancer. The sequencing used blood, collected from a patient who underwent chemoradiotherapy. This sequence joins TRBV2 and TRBJ1-2; D is unclear. CDR3 nucleotides: TGTGCCAGCAGTGAGGCCAACTATGGCTACACCTTC. It codes for CASSEANYGYTF.